This TCR beta chain came from a study of technical replicates of blood from a few donors. Method: immunoSEQ multiplex PCR; TCRdb's copy keeps in-frame clones and lacks some. The repertoire consists of about 74,000 clones, with approximately 94% occurring once and the leading ten covering 0.36%. V was pared by 0 bases and J by 5 bases, with 12 bases of the junction left unmatched. Per the germline V gene, CDR1 is ENHRY and CDR2 is SYGVKD. The CDR3 has 17 amino acids. The clonotype was recovered from a human donor in good health. The chain recombines TRBV10-3 with TRBJ1-2; 7 bases agree with TRBD1. Sample: T cells isolated from PBMCs. This CDR3 reads CAISESNLGAGGYGYTF. The CDR3 DNA reads as TGTGCCATCAGTGAGTCGAATCTAGGAGCAGGGGGGTATGGCTACACCTTC.